What follows are 25 T cell receptor beta chains derived from one specimen sequenced in a study of cytomegalovirus exposure and HLA in healthy donors. Primers included in the PCR were 60 Vbeta and 13 Jbeta primers. Only in-frame clones appear in the TCRdb table, and some are missing; sequencing was by immunoSEQ multiplex PCR. The table has 100,000 to 150,000 clones, roughly 72% seen once. Specimen: PBMCs. The origin of the receptors is a man aged 40-49 years in good health and CMV-seropositive.

The V gene is TRBV5-1, the J gene TRBJ2-3, with 8 bases lining up with TRBD1. V was clipped by 1 base and J by 0 bases; unmatched bases: 1. This CDR3 is built from 15 residues. CDR1 SGHRS and CDR2 YFSETQ come from the germline V gene. The CDR3 reads CASSLWTGSTDTQYF. CDR3 in DNA: TGCGCCAGCAGCTTGTGGACAGGGAGCACAGATACGCAGTATTTT.

V usage is TRBV6-6 and J usage is TRBJ2-5, with no clear D. CDR3 size: 12 residues. CDR1 is MNHNY, CDR2 SVGAGI, per germline (reference sequence). V dropped 5 bases and J dropped 5 bases, with 9 bases sitting between them. CDR3 in DNA: TGTGCCAGCAGTCGTCCGGAGGAGACCCAGTACTTC. It yields the protein CASSRPEETQYF.

The chain uses TRBV9 and TRBJ2-7, with D perhaps matching TRBD1 (5 bases). CDR1 and CDR2 from the germline V gene are SGDLS and YYNGEE. The CDR3 covers 14 residues. The V end was cut by 0 bases, the J end by 5 bases, with 12 bases between. CDR3 coding DNA: TGTGCCAGCAGCGTAGGGGGTGGGGCCGACGAGCAGTACTTC. Protein sequence: CASSVGGGADEQYF.

This clone was picked up a small number of times. This chain joins TRBV19 and TRBJ1-4; D uncertain. V lost 6 bases and J 8 bases, leaving 13 bases between the germline ends. CDR1 and CDR2 (germline): LNHDA, SQIVND (reference sequence). The CDR3 is 13 amino acids. The CDR3 nucleotides read TGTGCCAGTAGACCACCGGAGGCGGAAAAACTGTTTTTT. Protein: CASRPPEAEKLFF.

This chain joins TRBV19 and TRBJ1-5; D is perhaps TRBD1 (5 bases). The CDR3 covers 15 residues. In germline, CDR1 is LNHDA, CDR2 SQIVND (reference sequence). Deletions cut 1 base from V and 6 bases from J, with 13 bases between. CDR3 region: CASSIAAGHIQPQHF. CDR3 DNA sequence: TGTGCCAGTAGTATAGCAGCAGGGCATATTCAGCCCCAGCATTTT.

The V and J genes are TRBV4-2 and TRBJ1-2; D might be TRBD1 (5 bases). The CDR3 is made up of 18 amino acids. Germline loops: CDR1 LGHNA, CDR2 YNFKEQ. The V end lost 0 bases, the J end lost 2 bases, and 19 bases lay between the germline ends. The CDR3 spells CASSQDTAAQVLNYGYTF. The CDR3 DNA follows: TGTGCCAGCAGCCAAGATACCGCCGCACAGGTGTTGAACTATGGCTACACCTTC.

V is TRBV23-1 and J is TRBJ1-2; no firm D call. TRBV23-1 is an ORF, with its function uncertain. Trimming took off 3 bases at V and 10 bases at J, with 3 bases between the two ends. The CDR3 extends over 9 amino acids. The CDR3 reads CASSHNYTF. CDR3 bases: TGCGCCAGCAGTCACAACTACACCTTC.

The V gene is TRBV6-6, the J gene TRBJ2-5; TRBD1 agrees at 8 bases. J gave up 0 bases and V 5 bases, and 5 bases lay outside the gene matches. The germline gives CDR1 MNHNY, CDR2 SVGAGI (reference sequence). The CDR3 is made up of 15 amino acids. The CDR3 DNA reads TGTGCCAGCAGTATCGGACAGGGCCACCAAGAGACCCAGTACTTC. Translation gives CASSIGQGHQETQYF.

CDR3 residues: CASRRTENNEKLFF. The CDR3, as DNA: TGTGCCAGCAGGAGGACAGAGAATAATGAAAAACTGTTTTTT. The chain employs TRBV6-1 and TRBJ1-4, with D perhaps matching TRBD1 (6 bases). Trimming took off 6 bases at V and 4 bases at J, with 12 bases between the two ends. The length of the CDR3 is 14 residues. Germline lookup yields CDR1 MNHNS and CDR2 SASEGT.

The V gene is TRBV9, the J gene TRBJ2-3, with TRBD2 matching 15 bases. In germline, CDR1 is SGDLS, CDR2 YYNGEE. Trimming cost V 7 bases and J 3 bases; bases outside gene matches: 3. This CDR3 is built from 15 residues. CDR3 amino acids: CASRGTSGGTDTQYF. DNA for the CDR3: TGTGCCAGCCGGGGGACTAGCGGGGGGACAGATACGCAGTATTTT.

J is TRBJ2-2 and V is TRBV4-3, with D possibly TRBD2 on 6 matching bases. Germline V lookup: CDR1 LGHNA, CDR2 YSLEER. V gave up 3 bases and J gave up 1 base, with 6 bases separating them. The CDR3 totals 14 residues. The CDR3 sequence: CASSQRENTGELFF. For the CDR3, the DNA is TGCGCCAGCAGCCAGCGGGAGAACACCGGGGAGCTGTTTTTT.

The chain recombines TRBV7-2 with TRBJ2-5; 11 bases match TRBD2. V shed 6 bases, J shed 4 bases, and the junction held 4 bases outside the gene matches. This CDR3 comprises 14 residues. CDR1 and CDR2 from the germline V gene are SGHTA and FQGNSA. CDR3 bases: TGTGCCAGCAGACTGACTAGCGGGGTAGAGACCCAGTACTTC. Its translation: CASRLTSGVETQYF.

This sequence joins TRBV6-5 and TRBJ2-1, with 11 bases aligning to TRBD2. Per germline, CDR1 MNHEY and CDR2 SVGAGI. V gave up 6 bases and J gave up 6 bases; unmatched junction bases: 7. This CDR3 has 15 residues. The CDR3: CASSSLAGATNEQFF. The CDR3 bases are TGTGCCAGCAGCTCACTAGCGGGAGCCACCAATGAGCAGTTCTTC.

This clone was recorded a few times. V usage is TRBV5-1 and J usage is TRBJ2-7; 7 positions match TRBD2. The length of the CDR3 is 12 residues. Germline assignment: CDR1 SGHRS and CDR2 YFSETQ. J lost 6 bases, V lost 5 bases, and 5 bases had no gene match. CDR3 in DNA: TGCGCCAGCAGGGCGGGAGAGGGCGAGCAGTACTTC. It codes for CASRAGEGEQYF.

The V gene is TRBV5-4, the J gene TRBJ1-1; D is unresolved. V lost 4 bases to trimming and J lost 0 bases, with 13 bases between them. The CDR3 runs 15 residues. Germline V CDR1 and CDR2: SGHNT, YYREEE (reference sequence). CDR3 in amino acids: CASSPGRGLNTEAFF. The CDR3 DNA sequence: TGTGCCAGCAGCCCCGGGCGGGGATTGAACACTGAAGCTTTCTTT.

The rearrangement links TRBV15 to TRBJ2-7; TRBD1 matches 11 bases. The V segment lost 3 bases and the J segment 2 bases; nucleotides outside the gene matches: 0. The V gene's germline CDR1 is LNHNV and CDR2 YYDKDF (reference sequence). The CDR3 is 14 amino acids. The CDR3 loop is CATSRDRGPYEQYF. In nucleotides, the CDR3 is TGTGCCACCAGCAGGGACAGGGGGCCCTACGAGCAGTACTTC.

V usage is TRBV6-1 and J usage is TRBJ2-1; possibly TRBD1 for D (5 bases). CDR1 MNHNS and CDR2 SASEGT come from the germline V gene. Trimming removed 7 bases at V and 4 bases at J, with 14 bases between. The CDR3 spans 14 residues. The DNA of the CDR3 is TGTGCCAGCACTCGACTGGGGCAGTACAATGAGCAGTTCTTC. Protein sequence: CASTRLGQYNEQFF.

This clone was seen a handful of times. The chain joins TRBV27 to TRBJ2-2; a weak D match, TRBD1 (6 bases). The V end lost 5 bases, the J end lost 5 bases, and 12 bases lay between the germline ends. Germline V gives CDR1 MNHEY, CDR2 SMNVEV (reference sequence). The CDR3 consists of 14 residues. CDR3 sequence (DNA): TGTGCCAGCAGTGACGAAGGGACAACCGGGGAGCTGTTTTTT. Translating gives CASSDEGTTGELFF.

This clone appeared a few times. The chain employs TRBV27 and TRBJ1-5; no clear D gene. CDR1 is MNHEY and CDR2 is SMNVEV in the germline V gene (reference sequence). The CDR3 runs 17 residues. Deletions cut 4 bases from V and 2 bases from J, with 18 bases between. The CDR3 loop reads CASSSIPTLSGNQPQHF. The CDR3, as DNA: TGTGCCAGCAGTTCAATACCGACACTGTCGGGCAATCAGCCCCAGCATTTT.

In its sample, this clone was seen once. The V call is TRBV7-2, the J call TRBJ2-7; a weak D match, TRBD1 (7 bases). Germline values: CDR1 SGHTA, CDR2 FQGNSA. CDR3 length: 15 residues. V lost 1 base to trimming and J lost 3 bases, with 13 bases between them. CDR3 coding DNA: TGTGCCAGCAGCTTAGGACAGGGAGGCTTCTACGAGCAGTACTTC. This codes for CASSLGQGGFYEQYF.

This clone was seen a handful of times. This sequence joins TRBV7-8 and TRBJ2-1, with 8 bases aligning to TRBD2. The germline gives CDR1 SGHVS, CDR2 FQNEAQ. V lost 2 bases to trimming and J lost 4 bases; unmatched junction nucleotides: 7. This CDR3 is built from 16 residues. Here the CDR3 reads CASSLLDGRGYNEQFF. The CDR3 DNA follows: TGTGCCAGCAGCTTACTAGACGGGAGGGGGTACAATGAGCAGTTCTTC.

The chain's CDR3 is CASSLAGTGSTDTQYF. The CDR3 coding sequence is TGTGCCAGCAGCTTAGCCGGGACAGGGAGCACAGATACGCAGTATTTT. The V gene is TRBV7-6, the J gene TRBJ2-3; 9 nucleotides line up with TRBD1. Germline trimming cut 0 bases from V and 0 bases from J; bases unmatched to any gene: 1. Per the germline V gene, CDR1 is SGHVS and CDR2 is FNYEAQ. CDR3 length: 16 residues. The full variable domain, with the rest looked up from reference TRBV7-6 and TRBJ2-3, is GAGVSQSPRYKVTKRGQDVALRCDPISGHVSLYWYRQALGQGPEFLTYFNYEAQQDKSGLPNDRFSAERPEGSISTLTIQRTEQRDSAMYRCASSLAGTGSTDTQYFGPGTRLTVL.

The V gene is TRBV27, the J gene TRBJ2-1; TRBD2 matches at 8 bases. Per the germline V gene, CDR1 is MNHEY and CDR2 is SMNVEV (reference sequence). J was trimmed by 0 bases and V by 2 bases; bases with no gene match: 9. The CDR3 spans 18 residues. This CDR3 is CASSLGLQRGSSYNEQFF. The CDR3 DNA reads as TGTGCCAGCAGTTTAGGGCTCCAGCGGGGGAGCTCCTACAATGAGCAGTTCTTC.

The rearrangement uses TRBV7-8 and TRBJ2-3; D ambiguous. CDR1 is SGHVS, CDR2 FQNEAQ, per germline. The length of the CDR3 is 14 residues. V was shortened by 1 base and J by 6 bases, with 11 bases between the two germline ends. The CDR3 DNA reads TGTGCCAGCAGCTTAGGATTAGAGTACGATACGCAGTATTTT. This translates into CASSLGLEYDTQYF.

This rearrangement joins TRBV15 to TRBJ2-3, with 9 bases lining up with TRBD2. V was pared by 0 bases and J by 5 bases, with 6 bases of the junction left unmatched. The germline gives CDR1 LNHNV, CDR2 YYDKDF (reference sequence). The CDR3 is 16 residues long. CDR3 in amino acids: CATSRDGGRAGDTQYF. The CDR3, as DNA: TGTGCCACCAGCAGAGATGGCGGGAGGGCCGGAGATACGCAGTATTTT. Looking up the rest from reference TRBV15 and TRBJ2-3 gives the full variable domain: DAMVIQNPRYQVTQFGKPVTLSCSQTLNHNVMYWYQQKSSQAPKLLFHYYDKDFNNEADTPDNFQSRRPNTSFCFLDIRSPGLGDTAMYLCATSRDGGRAGDTQYFGPGTRLTVL.